This T cell receptor (beta chain) was identified during a study of T cell repertoires in cytomegalovirus infection. This CDR3 is 15 amino acids long. V shed 5 bases and J shed 7 bases, with 20 bases lying between them. Germline V CDR1 and CDR2: MNHNS, SASEGT. In its sample, this clonotype was seen many times. As yet, its antigen is unknown. One entry per CDR3 protein results from TCRdb running MiXCR on the reads. The sample has hundreds of thousands of distinct CDR3 sequences; around 35% are singletons. This chain joins TRBV6-1 and TRBJ1-2; the D gene is possibly TRBD1 (5 bases). Sequences were derived from cultured PBMCs, sampled from culture after CMV antigen stimulation. The sequence was obtained from a human donor in good health (CMV status not recorded). Some clones in this sample may be carry-over from other donors' samples. Written as DNA, the CDR3 is TGTGCCAGCAGTCTGGCACCGGGACTGAAGCGTGGCTACACCTTC. Translating gives CASSLAPGLKRGYTF.